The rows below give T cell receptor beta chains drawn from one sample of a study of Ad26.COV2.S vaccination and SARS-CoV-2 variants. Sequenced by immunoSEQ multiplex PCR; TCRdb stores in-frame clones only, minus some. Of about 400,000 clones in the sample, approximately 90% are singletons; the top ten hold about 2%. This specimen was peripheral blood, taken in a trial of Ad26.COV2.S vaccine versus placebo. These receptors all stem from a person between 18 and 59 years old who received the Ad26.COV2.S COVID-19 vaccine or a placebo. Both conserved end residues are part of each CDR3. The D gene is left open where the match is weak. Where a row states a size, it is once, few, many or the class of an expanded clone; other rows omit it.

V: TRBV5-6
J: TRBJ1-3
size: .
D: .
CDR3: CASSGGPLWRNTIYF
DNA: TGTGCCAGCAGCGGCGGCCCTCTCTGGAGAAACACCATATATTTT

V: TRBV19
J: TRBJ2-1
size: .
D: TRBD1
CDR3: CASSPRTGGVYGEQFF
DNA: TGTGCCAGTAGTCCCCGGACAGGGGGCGTATATGGTGAGCAGTTCTTC

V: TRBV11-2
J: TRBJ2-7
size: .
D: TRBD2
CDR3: CASSLELAAYEQYF
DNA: TGTGCCAGCAGCTTAGAACTAGCGGCCTACGAGCAGTACTTC

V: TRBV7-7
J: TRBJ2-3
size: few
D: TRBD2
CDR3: CASSRLAGDRTDTQYF
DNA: TGTGCTAGCAGCAGACTAGCGGGAGATCGAACAGATACGCAGTATTTT

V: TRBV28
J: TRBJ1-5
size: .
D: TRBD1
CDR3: CASSPTGDVQPQHF
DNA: TGTGCCAGCAGTCCGACAGGGGATGTGCAGCCCCAGCATTTT

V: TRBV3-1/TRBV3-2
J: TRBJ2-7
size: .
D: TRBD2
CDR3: CASSQDTSASSYEQYF
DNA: TGTGCCAGCAGCCAGGACACTAGCGCGAGCTCCTACGAGCAGTACTTC

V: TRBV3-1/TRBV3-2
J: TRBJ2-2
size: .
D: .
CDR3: CASSQETESGKSTGELFF
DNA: TGTGCCAGCAGCCAAGAAACCGAAAGCGGAAAGTCCACCGGGGAGCTGTTTTTT

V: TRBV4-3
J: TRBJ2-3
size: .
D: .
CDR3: CASSQEATGGDTQYF
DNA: TGCGCCAGCAGCCAAGAGGCCACGGGTGGGGATACGCAGTATTTT

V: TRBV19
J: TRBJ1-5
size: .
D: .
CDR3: CASIGAGGNQPQHF
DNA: TGTGCCAGTATAGGGGCAGGGGGCAATCAGCCCCAGCATTTT

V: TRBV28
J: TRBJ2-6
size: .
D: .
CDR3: CASRQPPSGANVLTF
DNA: TGTGCCAGCAGACAACCCCCCTCTGGGGCCAACGTCCTGACTTTC

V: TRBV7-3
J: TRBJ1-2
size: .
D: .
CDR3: CASSLGPPQLNYGYTF
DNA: TGTGCCAGCAGCTTAGGTCCCCCCCAGCTAAACTATGGCTACACCTTC

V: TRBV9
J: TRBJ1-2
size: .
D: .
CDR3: CASSVVGTTNYGYTF
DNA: TGTGCCAGCAGCGTAGTGGGGACCACTAACTATGGCTACACCTTC

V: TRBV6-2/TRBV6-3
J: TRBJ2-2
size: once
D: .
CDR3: CASSFRRNTGELFF
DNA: TGTGCCAGCAGTTTCCGGAGAAACACCGGGGAGCTGTTTTTT

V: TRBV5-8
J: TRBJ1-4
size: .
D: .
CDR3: CASSLELSTNEKLFF
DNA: TGTGCCAGCAGCTTGGAGCTCTCGACTAATGAAAAACTGTTTTTT

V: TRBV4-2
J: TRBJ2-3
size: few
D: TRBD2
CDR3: CASSQGREAVDTQYF
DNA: TGTGCCAGCAGCCAAGGGCGGGAGGCGGTAGATACGCAGTATTTT

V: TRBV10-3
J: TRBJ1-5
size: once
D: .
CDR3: CASRPNSNQPQHF
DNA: TGTGCCAGCCGCCCTAATAGCAATCAGCCCCAGCATTTT

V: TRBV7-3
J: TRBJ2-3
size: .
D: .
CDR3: CASSLAGTLTDTQYF
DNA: TGTGCCAGCAGCCTCGCAGGGACTCTAACAGATACGCAGTATTTT

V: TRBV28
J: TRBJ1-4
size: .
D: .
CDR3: CASSLEGEEKLFF
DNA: TGTGCCAGCAGTTTAGAGGGGGAGGAAAAACTGTTTTTT

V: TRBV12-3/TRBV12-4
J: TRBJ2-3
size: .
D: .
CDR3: CASSFGVADTQYF
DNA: TGTGCCAGCAGTTTTGGGGTGGCAGATACGCAGTATTTT

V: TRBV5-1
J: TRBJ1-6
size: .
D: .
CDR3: CASSLDSPLNSPLHF
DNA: TGCGCCAGCAGCTTGGACAGCCCTTTAAATTCACCCCTCCACTTT

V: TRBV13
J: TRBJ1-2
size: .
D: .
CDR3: CASSQSRGAYGYTF
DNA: TGTGCCAGCAGCCAGAGTCGGGGGGCCTATGGCTACACCTTC

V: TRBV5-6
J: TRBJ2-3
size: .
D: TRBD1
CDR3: CASSGDRDRGADTQYF
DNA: TGTGCCAGCAGCGGCGACCGGGACAGGGGGGCAGATACGCAGTATTTT

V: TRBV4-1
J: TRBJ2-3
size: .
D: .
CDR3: CASSPNLGGLTDTQYF
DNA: TGCGCCAGCAGCCCCAACTTGGGGGGGCTCACAGATACGCAGTATTTT

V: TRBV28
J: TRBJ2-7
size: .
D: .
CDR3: CACRSGTSPTKQYF
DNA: TGTGCCTGCCGATCCGGGACAAGTCCTACGAAGCAGTACTTC

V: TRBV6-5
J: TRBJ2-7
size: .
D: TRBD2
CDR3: CASSSGSGSYEQYF
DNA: TGTGCCAGCAGTAGCGGGAGCGGCTCCTACGAGCAGTACTTC

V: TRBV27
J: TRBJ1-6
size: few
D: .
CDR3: CASSPNSGPFHF
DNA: TGTGCCAGCAGTCCCAACTCCGGGCCTTTCCACTTT

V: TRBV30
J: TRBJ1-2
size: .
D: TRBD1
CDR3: CAWNPTTGGSYGYTF
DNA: TGTGCCTGGAACCCCACGACAGGGGGCTCCTATGGCTACACCTTC

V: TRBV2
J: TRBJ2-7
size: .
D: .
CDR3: CASLRGRGSSYEQYF
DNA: TGTGCCAGTCTGCGGGGTCGGGGTAGCTCCTACGAGCAGTACTTC

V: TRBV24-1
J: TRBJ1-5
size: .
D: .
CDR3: CATSDGDPQPQHF
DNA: TGTGCCACCAGTGACGGCGACCCCCAGCCCCAGCATTTT

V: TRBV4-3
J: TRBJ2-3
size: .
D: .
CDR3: CASSQDAAQSTDTQYF
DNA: TGCGCCAGCAGCCAAGATGCCGCCCAGTCCACAGATACGCAGTATTTT

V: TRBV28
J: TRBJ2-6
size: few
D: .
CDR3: CASSLPISGANVLTF
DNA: TGTGCCAGCAGTTTACCTATCTCTGGGGCCAACGTCCTGACTTTC

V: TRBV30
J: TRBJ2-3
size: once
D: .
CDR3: CAWSGVGGTDTQYF
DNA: TGTGCCTGGAGTGGTGTAGGGGGCACAGATACGCAGTATTTT

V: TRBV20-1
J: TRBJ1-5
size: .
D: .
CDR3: CSASKGRGDQPQHF
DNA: TGCAGTGCTAGTAAAGGGAGAGGCGATCAGCCCCAGCATTTT

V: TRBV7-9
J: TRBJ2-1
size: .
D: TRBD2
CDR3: CASTAGQILTSGYNEQFF
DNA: TGTGCCAGCACCGCGGGACAAATCCTGACTAGCGGTTACAATGAGCAGTTCTTC

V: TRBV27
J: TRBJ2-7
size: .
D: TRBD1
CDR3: CASSSDRGLYEQYF
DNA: TGTGCCAGCAGTTCGGACAGGGGTCTCTACGAGCAGTACTTC

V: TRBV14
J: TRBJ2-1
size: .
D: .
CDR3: CASSKIKGGSSYNEQFF
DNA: TGTGCCAGCAGCAAGATAAAGGGGGGTAGCTCCTACAATGAGCAGTTCTTC

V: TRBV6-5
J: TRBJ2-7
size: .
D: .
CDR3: CASSYTGSYEQYF
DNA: TGTGCCAGCAGTTACACAGGGTCCTACGAGCAGTACTTC

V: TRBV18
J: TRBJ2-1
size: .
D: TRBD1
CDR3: CASSSPGQGENEQFF
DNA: TGTGCCAGCTCATCACCGGGACAGGGGGAAAATGAGCAGTTCTTC

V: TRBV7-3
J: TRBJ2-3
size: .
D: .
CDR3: CASSLFGDGGTQYF
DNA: TGTGCCAGCAGCTTATTTGGGGACGGAGGTACGCAGTATTTT

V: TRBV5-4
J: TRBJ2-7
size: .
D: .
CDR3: CASSLAPNYEQYF
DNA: TGTGCCAGCAGCTTGGCCCCGAACTACGAGCAGTACTTC

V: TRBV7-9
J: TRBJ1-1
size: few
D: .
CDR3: CASSLQGGTEAFF
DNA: TGTGCCAGCAGCTTACAGGGTGGGACTGAAGCTTTCTTT

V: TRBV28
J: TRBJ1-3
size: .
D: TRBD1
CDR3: CASSSTGDGNTIYF
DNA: TGTGCCAGCAGTTCCACAGGGGATGGAAACACCATATATTTT

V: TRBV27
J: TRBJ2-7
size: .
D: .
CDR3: CASSLSPGGAQYF
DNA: TGTGCCAGCAGTTTATCCCCCGGCGGGGCGCAGTACTTC

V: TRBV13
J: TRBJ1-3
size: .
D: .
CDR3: CASSPRGGNTIYF
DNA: TGTGCCAGCAGCCCGAGGGGTGGAAACACCATATATTTT

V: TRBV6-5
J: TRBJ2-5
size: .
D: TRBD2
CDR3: CASRRLAGVQETQYF
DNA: TGTGCCAGCAGACGACTAGCGGGAGTTCAAGAGACCCAGTACTTC

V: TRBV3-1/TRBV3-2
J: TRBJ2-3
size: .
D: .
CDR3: CASSRSPKTGDTQYF
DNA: TGTGCCAGCAGCCGGTCCCCTAAGACGGGGGATACGCAGTATTTT

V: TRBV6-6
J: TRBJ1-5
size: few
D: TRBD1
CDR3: CASSPKGTGVSNQPQHF
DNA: TGTGCCAGCAGTCCCAAGGGGACAGGGGTTAGCAATCAGCCCCAGCATTTT

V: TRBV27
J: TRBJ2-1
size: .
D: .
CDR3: CASSGWTDNEQFF
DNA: TGTGCCAGCAGTGGGTGGACAGACAATGAGCAGTTCTTC

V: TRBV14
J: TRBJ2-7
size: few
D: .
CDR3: CASSSLGSRASSYEQYF
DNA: TGTGCCAGCAGCTCGCTAGGGTCTCGCGCGAGCTCCTACGAGCAGTACTTC

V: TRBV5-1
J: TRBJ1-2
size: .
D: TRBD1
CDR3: CASSSSGTGIGYTF
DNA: TGCGCCAGCAGCTCTTCCGGGACAGGGATCGGCTACACCTTC

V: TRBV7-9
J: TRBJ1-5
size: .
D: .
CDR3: CASSLVAERDQPQHF
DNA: TGTGCCAGCAGCTTAGTGGCAGAACGCGATCAGCCCCAGCATTTT

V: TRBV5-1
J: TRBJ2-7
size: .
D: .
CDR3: CASSLVGSQGDEQYF
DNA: TGCGCCAGCAGCTTGGTTGGGAGTCAAGGGGACGAGCAGTACTTC